The 32 T cell receptor beta chains presented below share a single source sample, sequenced in a study of blood T cell repertoires in COVID-19. Generated by immunoSEQ multiplex PCR, the TCRdb table keeps only in-frame clones and is missing some. The sample includes about 260,000 clones, approximately 87% of them seen just once. The source material was peripheral blood. These TCRs come from a woman aged 50 to 60 with acute or convalescent COVID-19.

The genes are TRBV11-3 and TRBJ2-3; 9 positions match TRBD2. Germline V CDR1 and CDR2: SGHNT, YENEEA. This CDR3 has 16 residues. Trimming cost V 1 base and J 7 bases; bases outside gene matches: 9. The CDR3, as DNA: TGTGCCAGCAGCTTAGGGCGCGGGAGGGCCGTGAATACGCAGTATTTT. Its protein is CASSLGRGRAVNTQYF.

This clone has a handful of counts. The V and J genes are TRBV24-1 and TRBJ2-7, with a weak D call TRBD2 (5 bases). Germline CDR1 KGHDR, CDR2 SFDVKD. Trimming took 2 bases from V and 6 from J, leaving 16 bases between them. The CDR3 loop spans 15 amino acids. CDR3 protein: CATSDSRVGLGEQYF. In nucleotides, the CDR3 is TGTGCCACCAGTGATTCGAGGGTTGGGCTGGGCGAGCAGTACTTC.

This chain connects TRBV4-1 to TRBJ2-7; D is perhaps TRBD2 (5 bases). This CDR3 has 14 residues. The germline gives CDR1 MGHRA, CDR2 YSYEKL. Between the trimmed V and J ends, which lost 5 bases and 0 bases, there was a span of 11 bases. Here the CDR3 reads CASSWRVTSYEQYF. The CDR3 DNA is TGCGCCAGCAGCTGGCGGGTGACCTCCTACGAGCAGTACTTC.

The genes are TRBV30 and TRBJ1-1; TRBD1 might be the D (6 bases). CDR1 is GTSNPN and CDR2 is SVGIG in the germline V gene (reference sequence). CDR3 length: 13 amino acids. The V gene lost 6 bases and the J gene lost 7 bases, with 18 bases spanning the gap. In DNA, the CDR3 is TGTGCCTGTAATCCTACAGGGTCCTTTGAAGCTTTCTTT. This gives the protein CACNPTGSFEAFF. Full variable domain (outside the CDR3, taken from reference TRBV30 and TRBJ1-1): SQTIHQWPATLVQPVGSPLSLECTVEGTSNPNLYWYRQAAGRGLQLLFYSVGIGQISSEVPQNLSASRPQDRQFILSSKKLLLSDSGFYLCACNPTGSFEAFFGQGTRLTVV.

This chain uses TRBV6-5 with TRBJ1-1; 9 bases are shared with TRBD1. In germline, CDR1 is MNHEY, CDR2 SVGAGI. Germline trimming cut 1 base from V and 0 bases from J; bases unmatched to any gene: 3. The CDR3 has 16 residues. The chain's CDR3 is CASSYYTGGLNTEAFF. CDR3 nucleotides: TGTGCCAGCAGTTACTACACAGGGGGCTTGAACACTGAAGCTTTCTTT.

The chain combines TRBV5-1 with TRBJ2-1, with TRBD1 matching over 7 bases. This CDR3 spans 14 amino acids. Germline V gene data show CDR1 as SGHRS and CDR2 as YFSETQ. Trimming cost V 4 bases and J 2 bases; bases outside gene matches: 3. The CDR3 reads CASSHGTAYNEQFF. Here the CDR3 DNA reads TGCGCCAGCAGCCACGGGACAGCCTACAATGAGCAGTTCTTC.

This clone is a singleton in its sample. The V and J genes are TRBV5-1 and TRBJ2-3; D call uncertain. This CDR3 contains 15 residues. In germline, CDR1 is SGHRS, CDR2 YFSETQ. Trimming stripped 5 bases from V and 2 bases from J, with 15 bases between. The CDR3 here is CASSFGRVVTDTQYF. CDR3 bases: TGCGCCAGCAGTTTCGGTCGGGTAGTCACAGATACGCAGTATTTT.

The CDR3 coding sequence is TGTGCCACCAGCCGATCCGGCGGGAGAGTTTCCTACGAGCAGTACTTC. This translates into CATSRSGGRVSYEQYF. This chain joins TRBV15 and TRBJ2-7; 7 bases are shared with TRBD2. The V gene's germline CDR1 is LNHNV and CDR2 YYDKDF (reference sequence). V dropped 5 bases and J dropped 1; count of bases not matched to a gene: 11. This CDR3 is 16 amino acids long.

The rearrangement joins TRBV28 to TRBJ2-2; 8 bases are shared with TRBD1. In germline, CDR1 is MDHEN, CDR2 SYDVKM. The CDR3 runs 14 residues. J lost 4 bases, V lost 6 bases, and 4 bases had no gene match. The CDR3 reads CASRGQVITGELFF. DNA for the CDR3: TGTGCCAGCAGGGGACAGGTGATCACCGGGGAGCTGTTTTTT.

This clone has just one count. This chain connects TRBV27 to TRBJ2-5, with D possibly being TRBD1 (5 bases). The CDR3 runs to 15 residues. The V end was cut by 3 bases, the J end by 2 bases, with 13 bases between. Germline CDR1 and CDR2: MNHEY and SMNVEV (reference sequence). The CDR3 here is CASSFLGLQQETQYF. CDR3 nucleotide sequence: TGTGCCAGCAGTTTTTTGGGGCTCCAACAAGAGACCCAGTACTTC.

Here the CDR3 DNA reads TGCGCCAGCAGCCCGGGGTGGGGTCAAGGCAATGAGCAGTTCTTC. Its translation: CASSPGWGQGNEQFF. V usage is TRBV5-1 and J usage is TRBJ2-1; possible D gene TRBD2, 5 bases. The germline V and J ends were trimmed by 4 bases and 6 bases, with 17 bases remaining between them. The CDR3 consists of 15 residues. The germline V gene encodes CDR1 SGHRS and CDR2 YFSETQ.

The rearrangement joins TRBV27 to TRBJ1-5; D perhaps matches TRBD1 (6 bases). Trimming took off 8 bases at V and 6 bases at J, with 23 bases between the two ends. The CDR3 totals 16 residues. Per germline, CDR1 MNHEY and CDR2 SMNVEV (reference sequence). The CDR3 region has the DNA TGTGCCAGCGGCTATGGGGGGGCTAGGAAAGGTCAGCCCCAGCATTTT. This encodes CASGYGGARKGQPQHF.

V gene TRBV6-6 combines with J gene TRBJ1-3; D gene uncertain. The CDR3 runs to 14 residues. V was trimmed by 8 bases and J by 0 bases, leaving 11 bases between them. Germline values: CDR1 MNHNY, CDR2 SVGAGI (reference sequence). CDR3 sequence: CASAPLSSGNTIYF. The CDR3 nucleotides are TGTGCCAGCGCCCCACTAAGCTCTGGAAACACCATATATTTT.

This CDR3 reads CAWSVGGPVGFF. As DNA, the CDR3 is TGTGCCTGGAGTGTAGGGGGACCTGTCGGGTTCTTC. V is TRBV30 and J is TRBJ2-1, with D possibly being TRBD1 (6 bases). The CDR3 has 12 amino acids. V was clipped by 0 bases and J by 15 bases, with 15 bases between them. CDR1 is GTSNPN and CDR2 is SVGIG in the germline V gene (reference sequence).

V usage is TRBV28 and J usage is TRBJ1-1; 8 bases align to TRBD1. Germline V gene lookup returns CDR1 MDHEN and CDR2 SYDVKM. The CDR3 extends over 14 amino acids. The V and J ends lost 3 bases and 4 bases, in that order; junction bases with no gene match: 4. Here the CDR3 DNA reads TGTGCCAGCAGTTTCTTAGACAGGGGCACTGAAGCTTTCTTT. It specifies CASSFLDRGTEAFF.

V and J are TRBV27 and TRBJ2-1; D unclear. This CDR3 comprises 12 residues. Germline V gene lookup returns CDR1 MNHEY and CDR2 SMNVEV (reference sequence). V dropped 5 bases and J dropped 9 bases, with 11 bases sitting between them. The CDR3 nucleotides are TGTGCCAGCAGTCCGTCACCGGGTGAGCAGTTCTTC. Its translation is CASSPSPGEQFF.

The rearrangement links TRBV4-3 to TRBJ1-2; D remains ambiguous. V lost 6 bases to trimming and J lost 4 bases, with 15 bases between them. The CDR3 runs 14 residues. The germline CDR1 and CDR2 sequences are LGHNA and YSLEER. The CDR3 spells CASSRRGQSYGYTF. CDR3 nucleotide sequence: TGCGCCAGCAGTCGCAGAGGGCAGAGCTATGGCTACACCTTC.

This sequence joins TRBV24-1 and TRBJ2-2, with D possibly matching TRBD2 (6 bases). The germline gives CDR1 KGHDR, CDR2 SFDVKD. The CDR3 sequence is 13 residues long. Deletions cut 9 bases from V and 4 bases from J, with 11 bases between. The CDR3 nucleotides read TGTGCCACCGAAAGGGGAGGCACCGGGGAGCTGTTTTTT. Amino acids: CATERGGTGELFF.

The V gene is TRBV9, the J gene TRBJ1-3; the D is unclear. V lost 4 bases to trimming and J lost 0 bases, with 11 bases between them. Germline CDR1 and CDR2: SGDLS and YYNGEE. CDR3 length: 15 residues. In DNA form, the CDR3 reads TGTGCCAGCAGCAAGAGACAAACCTCTGGAAACACCATATATTTT. The encoded protein is CASSKRQTSGNTIYF. Complete variable domain (other parts from reference TRBV9 and TRBJ1-3): DSGVTQTPKHLITATGQRVTLRCSPRSGDLSVYWYQQSLDQGLQFLIQYYNGEERAKGNILERFSAQQFPDLHSELNLSSLELGDSALYFCASSKRQTSGNTIYFGEGSWLTVV.

This chain links TRBV7-3 with TRBJ2-3, with D possibly being TRBD1 (6 bases). The germline V gene has CDR1 SGHTA and CDR2 FQGTGA. The CDR3 is 15 amino acids. Deletions cut 0 bases from V and 5 bases from J, with 12 bases between. CDR3 sequence: CASSLTGAVVDTQYF. The DNA of the CDR3 is TGTGCCAGCAGCTTAACGGGGGCAGTTGTAGATACGCAGTATTTT.

The V and J genes are TRBV18 and TRBJ2-1; TRBD2 agrees at 14 bases. With V trimmed by 5 bases and J by 7 bases, 4 bases remained unmatched. In germline, CDR1 is KGHSH, CDR2 LQKENI. CDR3 size: 15 residues. Here the CDR3 DNA reads TGTGCCAGCTCAGCCAGACTAGCGGGAGGGAATGAGCAGTTCTTC. Amino acid sequence: CASSARLAGGNEQFF. The entire variable domain, with the rest obtained from reference TRBV18 and TRBJ2-1, is as follows: NAGVMQNPRHLVRRRGQEARLRCSPMKGHSHVYWYRQLPEEGLKFMVYLQKENIIDESGMPKERFSAEFPKEGPSILRIQQVVRGDSAAYFCASSARLAGGNEQFFGPGTRLTVL.

V gene TRBV5-1 combines with J gene TRBJ2-7, with a tentative D call TRBD1 (6 bases). Trimming took off 4 bases at V and 5 bases at J, with 19 bases between the two ends. Per germline, CDR1 SGHRS and CDR2 YFSETQ. The CDR3 has 15 amino acids. In DNA, the CDR3 is TGCGCCAGCAGCCCAGGGGACACCCTGATCCACGAGCAGTACTTC. It encodes CASSPGDTLIHEQYF.

V usage is TRBV7-9 and J usage is TRBJ2-2; possibly TRBD2 for D (5 bases). V was pared by 5 bases and J by 6 bases, with 13 bases between. The CDR3 consists of 14 residues. CDR1 and CDR2 (germline): SEHNR, FQNEAQ (reference sequence). The CDR3 coding sequence is TGTGCCAGCAGCCCTACCCAAGCGGCCGGGGAGCTGTTTTTT. Encoded protein: CASSPTQAAGELFF.

The chain joins TRBV9 to TRBJ2-1; 12 bases fit TRBD2. The germline V gene encodes CDR1 SGDLS and CDR2 YYNGEE. The V segment lost 1 base and the J segment 4 bases; nucleotides outside the gene matches: 3. The CDR3 sequence is 16 residues long. CDR3 residues: CASSVLTSGRYNEQFF. The CDR3 bases are TGTGCCAGCAGCGTATTGACTAGCGGGAGATACAATGAGCAGTTCTTC.

V is TRBV15 and J is TRBJ1-3; the D gene is possibly TRBD1 (5 bases). The CDR3 extends over 17 amino acids. The germline V and J ends were trimmed by 0 bases and 4 bases, with 16 bases remaining between them. Germline V CDR1 and CDR2: LNHNV, YYDKDF (reference sequence). The CDR3 DNA is TGTGCCACCAGCAGAGATGGGGCACTAAAGCGCGGAAACACCATATATTTT. This sequence encodes CATSRDGALKRGNTIYF.

The chain has TRBV21-1 and TRBJ1-1. TRBV21-1 is annotated as a pseudogene. The CDR3 is 13 amino acids. The CDR3 spells CASSTEKNTEAFF. The CDR3 DNA reads TGTGCCAGCAGCACGGAGAAGAACACTGAAGCTTTCTTT.

The rearrangement joins TRBV6-5 to TRBJ1-1; D gene uncertain. Germline V gene lookup returns CDR1 MNHEY and CDR2 SVGAGI. This CDR3 comprises 15 residues. The germline V and J ends were trimmed by 0 bases and 7 bases, with 15 bases remaining between them. The CDR3 is CASSYSISAELEAFF. The CDR3 DNA is TGTGCCAGCAGTTACTCGATCAGCGCGGAACTTGAAGCTTTCTTT.

The V and J genes are TRBV19 and TRBJ2-1; 13 bases are shared with TRBD2. Looked up from germline, CDR1 is LNHDA and CDR2 is SQIVND (reference sequence). J lost 6 bases, V lost 2 bases, and 4 bases had no gene match. The CDR3 contains 16 residues. The CDR3 DNA follows: TGTGCCAGTAGTATAATGGGACTAGCGGGAAGCAATGAGCAGTTCTTC. Amino acid sequence: CASSIMGLAGSNEQFF. Combining the CDR3 with reference TRBV19 and TRBJ2-1 gives the whole variable domain DGGITQSPKYLFRKEGQNVTLSCEQNLNHDAMYWYRQDPGQGLRLIYYSQIVNDFQKGDIAEGYSVSREKKESFPLTVTSAQKNPTAFYLCASSIMGLAGSNEQFFGPGTRLTVL.

V is TRBV6-5 and J is TRBJ2-1; tentative D call: TRBD2 (6 bases). CDR3 length: 15 amino acids. Looked up from germline, CDR1 is MNHEY and CDR2 is SVGAGI. The V gene lost 6 bases and the J gene lost 0 bases, with 12 bases spanning the gap. The CDR3 DNA sequence: TGTGCCAGCAGCGGGGACTGGAGCTCCTACAATGAGCAGTTCTTC. Amino acid sequence: CASSGDWSSYNEQFF.

The CDR3 reads CASSSTPDRKQYGYTF. In nucleotides, the CDR3 is TGTGCCTCCTCATCGACCCCGGACAGAAAACAATATGGCTACACCTTC. The V gene is TRBV30, the J gene TRBJ1-2; TRBD1 might be the D (6 bases). Looked up from germline, CDR1 is GTSNPN and CDR2 is SVGIG (reference sequence). V lost 7 bases to trimming and J lost 5 bases, with 26 bases between them. This CDR3 region has 16 residues.

This clone was recorded only once. The chain uses TRBV6-5 and TRBJ2-7; 10 bases line up with TRBD2. The junction had 10 bases not matched to a gene; V was cut back by 7 bases and J by 4 bases. This CDR3 has 15 amino acids. Germline lookup yields CDR1 MNHEY and CDR2 SVGAGI. The CDR3 coding sequence is TGTGCCAGCACCCCCTCTAGCGGGAGTAGGTACGAGCAGTACTTC. Its translation: CASTPSSGSRYEQYF.

This chain connects TRBV7-2 to TRBJ1-6; 11 nucleotides align to TRBD1. This CDR3 is 15 amino acids long. Germline-derived CDR1 and CDR2 are SGHTA and FQGNSA. The V and J ends lost 5 bases and 8 bases, in that order; junction bases with no gene match: 5. The chain's CDR3 is CASSTRDRGYSPLHF. The CDR3 coding sequence is TGTGCCAGCAGCACCCGGGACAGGGGGTATTCACCCCTCCACTTT.